This T cell receptor beta chain comes out of a study of T-cell reconstitution after alpha-beta-depleted transplantation in children. Construction of the TCRbeta library involved unique molecular identifiers. TCRdb used MiXCR to reprocess the PCR reads, holding one entry per CDR3 protein. The sample includes 200,000 to 250,000 distinct CDR3 sequences, around 9.5% of them seen just once. Between the trimmed V and J ends, which lost 4 bases and 1 base, there was a span of 13 bases. This CDR3 comprises 15 residues. Germline V lookup: CDR1 SGDLS, CDR2 YYNGEE. The sample consisted of PBMCs from the stem cell graft donor, taken from the stem cell graft. The TCR comes from a human donor who donated a stem cell graft to a child with acute lymphoblastic leukemia. The chain combines TRBV9 with TRBJ2-3; D is perhaps TRBD1 (6 bases). The CDR3 region has the DNA TGTGCCAGCAGCTACAGGGAGTGGGGCACAGATACGCAGTATTTT. Residues: CASSYREWGTDTQYF.